The 11 T cell receptor beta chains below come from one sample, sequenced in a study of beta chain features in type 1 diabetes. Sequencing targeted expressed TCRB transcripts, as all isolated RNA had been reverse transcribed. The protocol was immunoSEQ multiplex PCR, while the TCRdb copy is restricted to in-frame clones and leaves out a portion. The sample has approximately 200,000 clones, 9.6% seen once; the top ten hold approximately 0.03%. Material: naive CD4+ T cells from blood. The receptors originated from a woman between 18 and 29 years old in good health.

This clone was picked up a small number of times. Other nucleotide sequences from this sample produce the same CDR3. The gene calls are TRBV5-1 and TRBJ1-5; 7 bases are shared with TRBD1. The CDR3 totals 14 residues. The J segment lost 5 bases and the V segment lost 0 bases, leaving 2 bases of the junction unmatched. From germline, CDR1 is SGHRS and CDR2 YFSETQ. CDR3 in amino acids: CASSLDRGDQPQHF. The CDR3 nucleotides read TGCGCCAGCAGCTTGGACAGGGGTGATCAGCCCCAGCATTTT.

The chain recombines TRBV11-2 with TRBJ2-2; 15 bases map to TRBD2. The germline V gene has CDR1 SGHAT and CDR2 FQNNGV. Trimming took 4 bases from V and 7 from J; bases not matched to a gene: 7. This CDR3 has 17 amino acids. CDR3: CASSSGLAGGSGGELFF. For the CDR3, the DNA is TGTGCCAGCAGCTCCGGACTAGCGGGGGGGAGCGGCGGGGAGCTGTTTTTT.

V usage is TRBV25-1 and J usage is TRBJ2-1; 9 positions match TRBD2. The V gene end was trimmed by 4 bases and the J gene end by 3 bases; junction bases not matched to a gene: 4. The CDR3 loop spans 15 amino acids. Germline CDR1 and CDR2: MGHDK and SYGVNS. CDR3 sequence reads: CASSGSGGRYNEQFF. The CDR3 DNA is TGTGCCAGCAGTGGTAGCGGGGGCCGCTACAATGAGCAGTTCTTC. Filled out from reference TRBV25-1 and TRBJ2-1, the complete variable domain reads EADIYQTPRYLVIGTGKKITLECSQTMGHDKMYWYQQDPGMELHLIHYSYGVNSTEKGDLSSESTVSRIRTEHFPLTLESARPSHTSQYLCASSGSGGRYNEQFFGPGTRLTVL.

This clone has a handful of counts. The chain is built from TRBV9 and TRBJ2-6, with 10 bases matching TRBD1. The CDR3 length is 16 residues. V lost 2 bases and J lost 2; bases outside the gene matches: 1. Germline CDR1 is SGDLS and CDR2 is YYNGEE. CDR3 sequence reads: CASSVGQGTGANVLTF. The DNA of the CDR3 is TGTGCCAGCAGCGTGGGACAGGGGACTGGGGCCAACGTCCTGACTTTC.

This clone appeared a few times. The DNA for the CDR3 is TGTGCCAGCAGCGTAGAACAGGGGGTTCACACCTTC. Translated, it gives CASSVEQGVHTF. The chain uses TRBV9 and TRBJ1-2; the match to TRBD1 covers 8 bases. This CDR3 has 12 amino acids. Trimming at V came to 0 bases and at J to 12 bases, leaving 4 bases not matched to a gene. Germline loops: CDR1 SGDLS, CDR2 YYNGEE.

This clone was seen a handful of times. This chain links TRBV7-8 with TRBJ2-1, with 8 bases that match TRBD2. V trimming: 0 bases; J trimming: 9 bases; junction bases outside the gene matches: 7. From germline, CDR1 is SGHVS and CDR2 FQNEAQ. The CDR3 spans 15 residues. The CDR3 here is CASSLARSGGGEQFF. The CDR3 DNA reads TGTGCCAGCAGCTTAGCGCGGTCGGGGGGGGGTGAGCAGTTCTTC.

The genes are TRBV7-2 and TRBJ2-1, with TRBD2 matching over 10 bases. V lost 3 bases and J lost 5; bases outside the gene matches: 7. This CDR3 spans 16 amino acids. Germline values: CDR1 SGHTA, CDR2 FQGNSA. CDR3 in amino acids: CASSLYGTSADNEQFF. For the CDR3, the DNA is TGTGCCAGCAGCTTGTACGGGACTAGCGCCGACAATGAGCAGTTCTTC.

There are a few counts of this clone. J is TRBJ1-5 and V is TRBV27; D is uncertain. The CDR3 is 13 amino acids. From germline, CDR1 is MNHEY and CDR2 SMNVEV (reference sequence). Trimming took off 8 bases at V and 7 bases at J, with 15 bases between the two ends. The CDR3 DNA follows: TGTGCCAGCTCAATAGAAAGGCGGCAGCCCCAGCATTTT. Protein product: CASSIERRQPQHF.

This chain joins TRBV11-2 and TRBJ2-7, with D hard to call. The length of the CDR3 is 14 residues. V was cut by 5 bases and J by 0 bases, with 11 bases left in between. CDR1 SGHAT and CDR2 FQNNGV come from the germline V gene. In DNA, the CDR3 is TGTGCCAGCAGCCCCGCGGTCGCCTCCTACGAGCAGTACTTC. Protein: CASSPAVASYEQYF. The full variable domain, in which reference TRBV11-2 and TRBJ2-7 provide the parts outside the CDR3, is EAGVAQSPRYKIIEKRQSVAFWCNPISGHATLYWYQQILGQGPKLLIQFQNNGVVDDSQLPKDRFSAERLKGVDSTLKIQPAKLEDSAVYLCASSPAVASYEQYFGPGTRLTVT.

V and J are TRBV6-1 and TRBJ2-1; possible D gene TRBD1, 6 bases. CDR1 is MNHNS, CDR2 SASEGT, per germline. The germline V and J ends were trimmed by 3 bases and 3 bases, with 12 bases remaining between them. The CDR3 sequence is 15 residues long. The CDR3 here is CASSDLQGLYNEQFF. The CDR3 DNA sequence: TGTGCCAGCAGTGATTTGCAGGGGCTCTACAATGAGCAGTTCTTC.

This clone was seen a handful of times. The J gene is TRBJ2-5, the V gene TRBV5-4; 7 bases are shared with TRBD1. Germline-derived CDR1 and CDR2 are SGHNT and YYREEE (reference sequence). The CDR3 has 13 amino acids. V lost 2 bases, J lost 3 bases, and 1 base stayed unmatched. CDR3 DNA sequence: TGTGCCAGCAGCTTAGACAGGGAAGAGACCCAGTACTTC. It codes for CASSLDREETQYF.